This record covers a single T cell receptor (beta chain). Its matching antigen is unknown. CDR3 length: 15 amino acids. V was clipped by 7 bases and J by 7 bases, with 22 bases between them. Germline loops: CDR1 WNHNN, CDR2 SYGVQD (reference sequence). This specimen belongs to a study of cytomegalovirus exposure and HLA in healthy donors. Overall study: Later, an analysis reported that the 110 or so validation repertoires had used the same platform as the approximately 670 first-cohort repertoires. Whole-study findings and limits: It was confirmed in vitro that a few of the CMV-associated chains were specific for CMV antigens. The majority of TCR sequences were rare, yet some public TCRs appeared in many donors.

Libraries were prepared by immunoSEQ multiplex PCR; TCRdb keeps only in-frame clonotypes and omits some of them. The sample lists more than 110,000 clones, just over 85% occurring once. This TCR derives from a woman younger than 30 in good health and CMV-seropositive. The sequencing sample was made of PBMCs. The chain employs TRBV10-1 and TRBJ1-2; a weak D match, TRBD1 (5 bases). CDR3 coding DNA: TGCGCCAGCATTCCAGGGATGCATCTATCTGCTGGCTACACCTTC. Translation: CASIPGMHLSAGYTF.